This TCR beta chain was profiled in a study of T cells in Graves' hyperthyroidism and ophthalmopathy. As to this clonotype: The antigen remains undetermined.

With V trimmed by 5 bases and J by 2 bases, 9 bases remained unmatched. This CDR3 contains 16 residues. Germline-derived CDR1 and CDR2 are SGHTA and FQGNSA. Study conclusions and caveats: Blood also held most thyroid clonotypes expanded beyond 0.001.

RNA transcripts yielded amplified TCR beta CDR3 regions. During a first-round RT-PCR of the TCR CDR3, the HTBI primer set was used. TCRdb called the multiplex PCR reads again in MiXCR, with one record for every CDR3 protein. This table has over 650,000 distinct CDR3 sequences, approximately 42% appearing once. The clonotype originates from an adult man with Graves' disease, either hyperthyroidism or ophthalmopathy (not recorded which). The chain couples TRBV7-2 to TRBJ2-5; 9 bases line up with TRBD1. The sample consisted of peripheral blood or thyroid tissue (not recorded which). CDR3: CASSPPGTGRQETQYF. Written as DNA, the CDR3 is TGTGCCAGCAGCCCGCCCGGGACAGGGCGACAAGAGACCCAGTACTTC.